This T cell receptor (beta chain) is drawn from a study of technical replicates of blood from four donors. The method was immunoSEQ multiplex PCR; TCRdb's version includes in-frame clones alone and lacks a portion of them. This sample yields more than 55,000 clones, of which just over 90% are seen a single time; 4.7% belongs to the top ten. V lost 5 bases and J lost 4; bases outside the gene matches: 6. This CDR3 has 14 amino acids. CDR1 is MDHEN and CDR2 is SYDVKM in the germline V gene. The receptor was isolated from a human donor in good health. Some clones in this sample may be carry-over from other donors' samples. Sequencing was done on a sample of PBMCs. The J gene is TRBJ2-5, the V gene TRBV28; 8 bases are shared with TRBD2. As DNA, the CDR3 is TGTGCCAGCAGTACCTCGGGGGGGGGAGAGACCCAGTACTTC. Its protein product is CASSTSGGGETQYF.